This section outlines one T cell receptor beta chain sequence together with its context. V shed 4 bases and J shed 10 bases, with 17 bases lying between them. The CDR3 is made up of 14 amino acids. Germline CDR1 and CDR2: LGHNA and YSLEER. The sample belongs to a study of T cells after somatic rescue of genetic block. Sequenced by immunoSEQ multiplex PCR; TCRdb stores in-frame clones only, minus some. The sample consists of 7,300 or so clones, 70% to 90% of them appearing once. The chain carries TRBV4-3 and TRBJ1-5; D call uncertain. The sequence came from a boy younger than 18. Sequencing used peripheral blood mononuclear cells (PBMCs). CDR3 DNA sequence: TGCGCCAGCAGCCCCGGGGTGGTGGACGGTCCCCAGCATTTT. This sequence encodes CASSPGVVDGPQHF.